The 32 T cell receptor beta chains given below trace back to one sample, sequenced in a study of blood T cell repertoires in COVID-19. TCRdb keeps only in-frame clones here, not all; method: immunoSEQ multiplex PCR. The sample carries about 320,000 clones, over 85% recorded once. The sequencing sample was made of peripheral blood. These receptors were taken from a woman between 25 and 40 years old with COVID-19, enrolled during active disease.

In DNA form, the CDR3 reads TGTGCCAGCAGTTGGGGGGGCCAGGCAGATACGCAGTATTTT. Translation: CASSWGGQADTQYF. J is TRBJ2-3 and V is TRBV6-5; possible D gene TRBD2, 7 bases. Germline V gene sequence: CDR1 MNHEY, CDR2 SVGAGI. CDR3 length: 14 residues. V lost 4 bases and J lost 4, with 12 bases in between.

About this clone: One end of the junction varies from germline; a read error may be responsible. This chain joins TRBV9 and TRBJ2-5; 9 bases map to TRBD1. The germline V gene encodes CDR1 SGDLS and CDR2 YYNGEE. CDR3 length: 13 amino acids. The CDR3 bases are TGTGCCAGCAGCGGGCAAGATTGGACAGGGGTCAACTTC. Its translation: CASSGQDWTGVNF.

The chain has TRBV11-2 and TRBJ2-5; D is undetermined. The CDR3 is 14 residues long. Trimming removed 5 bases from V and 6 bases from J, with 16 bases in between. From germline, CDR1 is SGHAT and CDR2 FQNNGV. As DNA, the CDR3 is TGTGCCAGCAGCGTCACAGAAGGTTTAAAGACCCAGTACTTC. As protein: CASSVTEGLKTQYF.

This clone was detected only once. The rearrangement uses TRBV13 and TRBJ2-1; TRBD2 agrees at 12 bases. This CDR3 is built from 17 residues. V was pared by 4 bases and J by 4 bases, with 8 bases of the junction left unmatched. Germline loops: CDR1 PRHDT, CDR2 FYEKMQ (reference sequence). DNA for the CDR3: TGTGCCAGCAGCTCCTCGCGGACTAGCGGGGCTTACAATGAGCAGTTCTTC. It translates to CASSSSRTSGAYNEQFF.

The chain couples TRBV7-6 to TRBJ2-6; TRBD1 is a possible D gene (6 bases). The CDR3 has 15 residues. CDR1 is SGHVS and CDR2 is FNYEAQ in the germline V gene. V shed 5 bases and J shed 2 bases, with 10 bases lying between them. CDR3 loop: CASSPGQPGANVLTF. The CDR3 DNA reads as TGTGCCAGCAGCCCAGGACAGCCTGGGGCCAACGTCCTGACTTTC. Based on the CDR3 plus reference TRBV7-6 and TRBJ2-6, the full variable domain is GAGVSQSPRYKVTKRGQDVALRCDPISGHVSLYWYRQALGQGPEFLTYFNYEAQQDKSGLPNDRFSAERPEGSISTLTIQRTEQRDSAMYRCASSPGQPGANVLTFGAGSRLTVL.

This chain joins TRBV27 and TRBJ1-6; TRBD1 is a possible D gene (5 bases). Trimming removed 5 bases at V and 10 bases at J, with 12 bases between. CDR1 MNHEY and CDR2 SMNVEV come from the germline V gene (reference sequence). The CDR3 runs 13 residues. In DNA form, the CDR3 reads TGTGCCAGCAGTCAAGGGGCTATATCACCCCTCCACTTT. Protein sequence: CASSQGAISPLHF.

The V call is TRBV4-1, the J call TRBJ2-1; 9 nucleotides align to TRBD1. The CDR3 sequence is 16 residues long. The V gene's germline CDR1 is MGHRA and CDR2 YSYEKL. V dropped 0 bases and J dropped 8; count of bases not matched to a gene: 8. DNA for the CDR3: TGCGCCAGCAGCCAAGATTGTTGGGACAGGGTAGATGAGCAGTTCTTC. Its protein is CASSQDCWDRVDEQFF.

The chain carries TRBV9 and TRBJ1-2; 8 bases match TRBD1. The V and J ends lost 0 bases and 6 bases, in that order; junction bases with no gene match: 7. Germline V gives CDR1 SGDLS, CDR2 YYNGEE. The CDR3 has 15 residues. The CDR3 reads CASSVAPDRVNGYTF. CDR3 DNA: TGTGCCAGCAGCGTAGCTCCGGACAGGGTGAATGGCTACACCTTC.

The CDR3 DNA reads as TGCGCCAGCAGCCAAGCACAGGGGTACCAGCCCCAGCATTTT. Translating it yields CASSQAQGYQPQHF. The chain recombines TRBV4-1 with TRBJ1-5; 7 nucleotides match TRBD1. The V and J ends lost 1 base and 7 bases, in that order; junction bases with no gene match: 4. The length of the CDR3 is 14 residues. CDR1 MGHRA and CDR2 YSYEKL come from the germline V gene.

The V call is TRBV7-9, the J call TRBJ1-2, with a weak D call TRBD1 (6 bases). Trimming stripped 6 bases from V and 7 bases from J, with 18 bases between. Germline CDR1 reads SEHNR; CDR2 reads FQNEAQ (reference sequence). CDR3 length: 14 residues. CDR3 coding DNA: TGTGCCAGCAGTCGTACAGGGTCGGGTCGTGGCTACACCTTC. Amino acid sequence: CASSRTGSGRGYTF.

The chain recombines TRBV6-5 with TRBJ1-2; perhaps TRBD1 as D (6 bases). This CDR3 is built from 15 residues. Germline CDR1 MNHEY, CDR2 SVGAGI. V lost 6 bases, J lost 8 bases, and 22 bases lay in between. The CDR3 loop reads CASSYTSSGAFGYTF. CDR3 coding DNA: TGTGCCAGCAGCTACACCTCCTCAGGGGCCTTCGGCTACACCTTC.

The chain uses TRBV5-4 and TRBJ1-2; D ambiguous. Trimming cost V 2 bases and J 6 bases, with 8 bases left between them. Germline CDR1 and CDR2: SGHNT and YYREEE (reference sequence). CDR3 size: 12 residues. CDR3 in DNA: TGTGCCAGCAGCTTTTTAGCGGATGGCTACACCTTC. This codes for CASSFLADGYTF.

The V call is TRBV5-6, the J call TRBJ2-7, with TRBD2 matching 11 bases. The ends lost 2 bases at V and 4 bases at J; junction bases unmatched: 8. The germline CDR1 and CDR2 sequences are SGHDT and YYEEEE. The CDR3 is 16 amino acids. Here the CDR3 reads CASSFFSGGARYEQYF. Here the CDR3 DNA reads TGTGCCAGCAGCTTTTTTAGCGGGGGGGCCAGGTACGAGCAGTACTTC.

This clone occurred once. The gene calls are TRBV19 and TRBJ1-4; 8 positions match TRBD1. Germline trimming cut 5 bases from V and 6 bases from J; bases unmatched to any gene: 8. Looked up from germline, CDR1 is LNHDA and CDR2 is SQIVND (reference sequence). The CDR3 runs 15 residues. The CDR3 DNA reads TGTGCCAGTAGTGCTACCGGGACAGGAGATGAAAAACTGTTTTTT. Amino acids: CASSATGTGDEKLFF.

The rearrangement links TRBV18 to TRBJ1-2; TRBD1 matches at 9 bases. CDR1 and CDR2 from the germline V gene are KGHSH and LQKENI. The length of the CDR3 is 13 residues. V lost 2 bases and J lost 5; bases outside the gene matches: 0. The CDR3 spells CASSPDRGYGYTF. In nucleotides, the CDR3 is TGTGCCAGCTCACCAGACAGGGGGTATGGCTACACCTTC.

This chain connects TRBV4-1 to TRBJ2-1; a weak D match, TRBD1 (6 bases). From germline, CDR1 is MGHRA and CDR2 YSYEKL. Between the trimmed V and J ends, which lost 0 bases and 7 bases, there was a span of 10 bases. This CDR3 has 14 amino acids. The CDR3 nucleotides read TGCGCCAGCAGCCAAGACCAGGGGTGGAATGAGCAGTTCTTC. Amino acids: CASSQDQGWNEQFF.

The chain's CDR3 is CASSQTGTSGGTNEQFF. The CDR3, as DNA: TGCGCCAGCAGCCAAACAGGGACTAGCGGGGGGACTAATGAGCAGTTCTTC. The chain couples TRBV4-1 to TRBJ2-1, with 15 bases fitting TRBD2. The V and J ends lost 2 bases and 7 bases, in that order; junction bases with no gene match: 6. The CDR3 spans 17 residues. The germline gives CDR1 MGHRA, CDR2 YSYEKL.

The gene calls are TRBV12-3 or TRBV12-4 and TRBJ2-5, with D maybe TRBD1 (6 bases). The CDR3 covers 12 residues. With 3 bases removed from V and 7 bases from J, the gap between germline ends came to 9 bases. The CDR3 protein is CASSFEGGTQYF. For the CDR3, the DNA is TGTGCCAGCAGTTTCGAAGGGGGGACCCAGTACTTC.

The chain links TRBV27 to TRBJ2-1, with D uncertain. CDR1 and CDR2 (germline): MNHEY, SMNVEV (reference sequence). The CDR3 contains 15 residues. V lost 5 bases, J lost 3 bases, and 14 bases lay in between. CDR3 protein: CASSIAAGYYNEQFF. CDR3 coding DNA: TGTGCCAGCAGTATCGCAGCAGGCTACTACAATGAGCAGTTCTTC.

The gene calls are TRBV13 and TRBJ2-1; 7 bases are a match to TRBD1. This CDR3 contains 16 residues. CDR1 and CDR2 from the germline V gene are PRHDT and FYEKMQ (reference sequence). With V trimmed by 1 base and J by 9 bases, 12 bases remained unmatched. CDR3 nucleotide sequence: TGTGCCAGCAGCTTAGAGACAGGGAACCTTTTCGGTGAGCAGTTCTTC. Amino acid sequence: CASSLETGNLFGEQFF.

The chain combines TRBV19 with TRBJ2-7, with 13 bases fitting TRBD2. Germline CDR1 LNHDA, CDR2 SQIVND (reference sequence). The V segment lost 5 bases and the J segment 3 bases; nucleotides outside the gene matches: 4. The CDR3 is 15 residues long. The CDR3 DNA sequence: TGTGCCAGTAGTTTCGGGACTAGCGGGGTCTACGAGCAGTACTTC. As protein: CASSFGTSGVYEQYF. Variable domain in full (rest from reference TRBV19 and TRBJ2-7): DGGITQSPKYLFRKEGQNVTLSCEQNLNHDAMYWYRQDPGQGLRLIYYSQIVNDFQKGDIAEGYSVSREKKESFPLTVTSAQKNPTAFYLCASSFGTSGVYEQYFGPGTRLTVT.

V usage is TRBV29-1 and J usage is TRBJ1-2; TRBD1 might be the D (6 bases). The CDR3 has 14 residues. Per the germline V gene, CDR1 is SQVTM and CDR2 is ANQGSEA. V was shortened by 1 base and J by 1 base, with 10 bases between the two germline ends. CDR3 protein: CSVEGDMGNYGYTF. The CDR3 bases are TGCAGCGTTGAAGGGGACATGGGTAACTATGGCTACACCTTC.

This sequence joins TRBV6-5 and TRBJ1-1; D perhaps matches TRBD1 (5 bases). The germline gives CDR1 MNHEY, CDR2 SVGAGI. The CDR3 covers 13 residues. The germline V and J ends were trimmed by 7 bases and 5 bases, with 14 bases remaining between them. The CDR3 loop is CASNRHGGTEAFF. DNA of the CDR3: TGTGCCAGCAACAGACACGGGGGGACTGAAGCTTTCTTT.

This clone was seen only a few times. The chain links TRBV7-8 to TRBJ2-7; D unclear. The CDR3 sequence is 12 residues long. Germline values: CDR1 SGHVS, CDR2 FQNEAQ. V was clipped by 3 bases and J by 1 base, with 4 bases between them. The CDR3 DNA reads TGTGCCAGCAGCTTTCTGTCCTACGAGCAGTACTTC. As protein: CASSFLSYEQYF.

V is TRBV5-1 and J is TRBJ1-1, with D possibly TRBD1 on 5 matching bases. V lost 1 base and J 1 base, leaving 11 bases between the germline ends. Germline V gene lookup returns CDR1 SGHRS and CDR2 YFSETQ. The CDR3 covers 15 residues. The chain's CDR3 is CASSLQGRPNTEAFF. In DNA, the CDR3 is TGCGCCAGCAGCTTGCAGGGCCGGCCGAACACTGAAGCTTTCTTT.

CDR3 nucleotides: TGTGCCAGCAGCCCCCTTAGGGGCAACTATGGCTACACCTTC. Protein sequence: CASSPLRGNYGYTF. The chain is built from TRBV7-2 and TRBJ1-2, with a weak D call TRBD1 (5 bases). V was pared by 5 bases and J by 2 bases, with 12 bases between. CDR3 length equals 14 residues. Germline lookup yields CDR1 SGHTA and CDR2 FQGNSA.

V gene TRBV30 combines with J gene TRBJ1-3; TRBD1 might be the D (5 bases). Germline-derived CDR1 and CDR2 are GTSNPN and SVGIG (reference sequence). The CDR3 runs to 13 residues. V lost 2 bases and J lost 5, with 10 bases in between. The CDR3 nucleotides are TGTGCCTGGAGTTTTCACAGGCGAAACACCATATATTTT. It yields the protein CAWSFHRRNTIYF.

The chain links TRBV19 to TRBJ1-2; 9 bases agree with TRBD1. The trim removed 1 base at V and 7 bases at J, leaving 4 bases unmatched. Germline CDR1 LNHDA, CDR2 SQIVND (reference sequence). This CDR3 has 14 residues. The CDR3 spells CASSIGTDRGGYTF. The CDR3 DNA is TGTGCCAGTAGTATAGGAACGGACAGGGGTGGCTACACCTTC.

This rearrangement joins TRBV11-3 to TRBJ1-6; no clear D. The CDR3 is 13 amino acids. In germline, CDR1 is SGHNT, CDR2 YENEEA. Deletions cut 5 bases from V and 6 bases from J, with 8 bases between. The CDR3 reads CASSAYRNSPLHF. The CDR3 bases are TGTGCCAGCAGCGCCTACCGTAATTCACCCCTCCACTTT.

In DNA form, the CDR3 reads TGTGCCAGCAGCGTAGCTCCTTTGGGTGCCGGGGGGACAACCTCCTACGAGCAGTACTTC. Amino acid sequence: CASSVAPLGAGGTTSYEQYF. This chain joins TRBV9 and TRBJ2-7; weak D call: TRBD2 (7 bases). This CDR3 region has 20 residues. Germline V CDR1 and CDR2: SGDLS, YYNGEE. V was pared by 0 bases and J by 0 bases, with 25 bases between.

The rearrangement links TRBV4-1 to TRBJ2-3; 8 nucleotides line up with TRBD2. V was pared by 6 bases and J by 1 base, with 3 bases of the junction left unmatched. Germline loops: CDR1 MGHRA, CDR2 YSYEKL. The CDR3 is made up of 14 amino acids. CDR3 DNA: TGCGCCAGCAGGGACGGGGGGGGCACAGATACGCAGTATTTT. This translates into CASRDGGGTDTQYF.

J is TRBJ1-1 and V is TRBV5-4; 7 bases map to TRBD1. J was trimmed by 1 base and V by 3 bases; bases with no gene match: 3. This CDR3 is built from 14 residues. CDR1 is SGHNT, CDR2 YYREEE, per germline (reference sequence). The DNA for the CDR3 is TGTGCCAGCAGCTCACGGACAGGGAACACTGAAGCTTTCTTT. Amino acids: CASSSRTGNTEAFF.